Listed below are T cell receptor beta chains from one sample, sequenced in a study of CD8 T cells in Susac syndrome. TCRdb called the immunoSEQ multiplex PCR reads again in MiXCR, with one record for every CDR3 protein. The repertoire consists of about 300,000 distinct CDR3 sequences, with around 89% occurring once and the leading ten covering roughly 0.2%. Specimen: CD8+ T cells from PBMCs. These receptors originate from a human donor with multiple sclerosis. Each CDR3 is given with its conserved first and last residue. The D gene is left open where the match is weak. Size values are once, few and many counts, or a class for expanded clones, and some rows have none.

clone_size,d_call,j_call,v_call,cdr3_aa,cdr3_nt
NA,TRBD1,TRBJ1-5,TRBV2,CASSRGQGVQPQHF,TGTGCCAGCAGCCGGGGACAGGGTGTACAGCCCCAGCATTTT
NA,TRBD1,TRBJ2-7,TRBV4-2,CASSPETGGIRLLEQYF,TGTGCCAGCAGTCCCGAGACAGGGGGCATACGCCTCCTCGAGCAGTACTTC
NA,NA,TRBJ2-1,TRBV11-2,CASSLLPPLGAPGDYNEQFF,TGTGCCAGCAGCTTACTACCCCCCCTTGGGGCACCAGGGGACTACAATGAGCAGTTCTTC
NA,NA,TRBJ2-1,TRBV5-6,CASRRALVYNEQFF,TGTGCCAGCAGAAGGGCCCTAGTCTACAATGAGCAGTTCTTC
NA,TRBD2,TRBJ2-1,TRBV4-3,CASSQDRLALSSYNEQFF,TGCGCCAGCAGCCAAGATAGACTAGCGCTCAGCTCCTACAATGAGCAGTTCTTC
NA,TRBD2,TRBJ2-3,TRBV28,CASSSPFLAGSTDTQYF,TGTGCCAGCAGTTCCCCTTTTCTAGCGGGAAGCACAGATACGCAGTATTTT
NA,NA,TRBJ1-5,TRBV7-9,CASSLGDTPNQPQHF,TGTGCCAGCAGCTTAGGTGACACCCCCAATCAGCCCCAGCATTTT
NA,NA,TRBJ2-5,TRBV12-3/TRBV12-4,CASSHRGQIQETQYF,TGTGCCAGCAGCCACCGGGGACAAATCCAAGAGACCCAGTACTTC
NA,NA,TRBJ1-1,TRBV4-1,CASSQRDTNTEAFF,TGCGCCAGCAGCCAAAGGGACACGAACACTGAAGCTTTCTTT
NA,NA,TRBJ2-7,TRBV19,CASSWDSYEQYF,TGTGCCAGTAGTTGGGACTCCTACGAGCAGTACTTC
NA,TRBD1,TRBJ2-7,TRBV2,CASSPRQGTYFEQYF,TGTGCCAGCAGCCCCAGACAGGGAACGTATTTCGAGCAGTACTTC
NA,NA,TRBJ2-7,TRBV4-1,CASSQDPQGYYEQYF,TGCGCCAGCAGCCAAGATCCCCAGGGATACTACGAGCAGTACTTC
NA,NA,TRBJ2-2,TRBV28,CASSFWGSYGELFF,TGTGCCAGCAGTTTTTGGGGCAGTTACGGGGAGCTGTTTTTT
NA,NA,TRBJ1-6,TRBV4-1,CASSQEPPWGVNSPLHF,TGCGCCAGCAGCCAGGAGCCCCCGTGGGGAGTTAATTCACCCCTCCACTTT
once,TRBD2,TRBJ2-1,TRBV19,CASSIDGLAGSYNEQFF,TGTGCCAGTAGTATAGATGGACTAGCGGGGTCCTACAATGAGCAGTTCTTC
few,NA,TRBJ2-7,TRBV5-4,CASSQVPYEQYF,TGTGCCAGCAGCCAGGTTCCCTACGAGCAGTACTTC